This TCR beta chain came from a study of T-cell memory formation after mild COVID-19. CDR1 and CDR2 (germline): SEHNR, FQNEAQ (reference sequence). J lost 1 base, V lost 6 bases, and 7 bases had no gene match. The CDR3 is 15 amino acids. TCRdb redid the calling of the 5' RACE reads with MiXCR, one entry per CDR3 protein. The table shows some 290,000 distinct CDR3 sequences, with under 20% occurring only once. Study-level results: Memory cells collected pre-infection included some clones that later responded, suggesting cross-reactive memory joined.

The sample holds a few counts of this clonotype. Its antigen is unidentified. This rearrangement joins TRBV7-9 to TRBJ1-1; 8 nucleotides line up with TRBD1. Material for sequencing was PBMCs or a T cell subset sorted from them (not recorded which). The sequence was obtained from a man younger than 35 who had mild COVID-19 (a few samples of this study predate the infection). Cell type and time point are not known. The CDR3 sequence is CASSSRDRGNTEAFF. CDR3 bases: TGTGCCAGCAGTTCACGAGACAGGGGGAACACTGAAGCTTTCTTT.